These T cell receptor beta chains were read from a single sample in a study of persistence of HIV-infected CD4 T cells. The antigens of these receptors remain unknown. TCRdb keeps only in-frame clones here, not all; method: immunoSEQ multiplex PCR. The sample includes about 35,000 clones, roughly 84% of them seen just once. Sequenced here: cultured CD4+ T cells from PBMCs, sampled from a patient who received antiretroviral therapy. The receptors originated from an adult with HIV. The donor label of this sample is uncertain. Both conserved end residues are part of each CDR3. The order of the fields is V gene, D gene, CDR3 protein. D genes are given only for firm matches.

v_gene: TRBV19; d_gene: .; CDR3aa: CASSTSPRPSYEQYF
v_gene: TRBV18; d_gene: .; CDR3aa: CASSPQGQPQHF
v_gene: TRBV7-3; d_gene: .; CDR3aa: CASSPMGSGANVLTF
v_gene: TRBV3-1/TRBV3-2; d_gene: TRBD1; CDR3aa: CASSQEGTGAFSYGYTF
v_gene: TRBV27; d_gene: .; CDR3aa: CASSFSEGYDGGNQPQHF
v_gene: TRBV24-1; d_gene: .; CDR3aa: CATSDQGGSDTQYF
v_gene: TRBV9; d_gene: .; CDR3aa: CASSSENTGELFF
v_gene: TRBV28; d_gene: TRBD1; CDR3aa: CASSVPPGTGGPTDTQYF
v_gene: TRBV3-1/TRBV3-2; d_gene: .; CDR3aa: CASSPHGGGNGYTF
v_gene: TRBV5-1; d_gene: .; CDR3aa: CASRNQGGRYEQYF
v_gene: TRBV4-2; d_gene: TRBD2; CDR3aa: CASSQGLAGAYEQYF
v_gene: TRBV4-1; d_gene: .; CDR3aa: CASSQAGTAGANVLTF
v_gene: TRBV7-8; d_gene: .; CDR3aa: CASSLSGRENSPLHF
v_gene: TRBV7-9; d_gene: .; CDR3aa: CASSLVGGPDTQYF
v_gene: TRBV2; d_gene: .; CDR3aa: CASTTGSYEQYF
v_gene: TRBV9; d_gene: .; CDR3aa: CASSDRSSGNTIYF
v_gene: TRBV27; d_gene: TRBD2; CDR3aa: CASRLAGGNTGELFF
v_gene: TRBV18; d_gene: .; CDR3aa: CASSPPFRGYNEQFF
v_gene: TRBV2; d_gene: .; CDR3aa: CASIRDGANYGYTF
v_gene: TRBV5-1; d_gene: .; CDR3aa: CASSLNTGIRGANVLTF
v_gene: TRBV28; d_gene: TRBD1; CDR3aa: CASRLDRGDEKLFF
v_gene: TRBV7-3; d_gene: TRBD1; CDR3aa: CASSVWTGANTEAFF
v_gene: TRBV2; d_gene: .; CDR3aa: CATLLAGSSGNTIYF
v_gene: TRBV4-2; d_gene: TRBD2; CDR3aa: CASSQEWAGGFDEQFF
v_gene: TRBV18; d_gene: .; CDR3aa: CASSLGTDTGELFF
v_gene: TRBV27; d_gene: .; CDR3aa: CATQSQGYTQYF
v_gene: TRBV7-2; d_gene: TRBD2; CDR3aa: CASSLSAGGPYEQYF
v_gene: TRBV10-2; d_gene: TRBD1; CDR3aa: CASSEYRGGSPLHF
v_gene: TRBV6-1; d_gene: .; CDR3aa: CASSDRGLGSGNTIYF
v_gene: TRBV4-2; d_gene: TRBD1; CDR3aa: CASSQQLGQGKKLFF
v_gene: TRBV7-2; d_gene: .; CDR3aa: CASSGTGDSNQPQHF
v_gene: TRBV18; d_gene: .; CDR3aa: CASSPNQETQYF
v_gene: TRBV28; d_gene: TRBD2; CDR3aa: CASKDRRGGLTDTQYF
v_gene: TRBV12-5; d_gene: TRBD1; CDR3aa: CASGLYRQGARTGELFF
v_gene: TRBV11-3; d_gene: .; CDR3aa: CASSLGPLPSYEQYF
v_gene: TRBV7-3; d_gene: TRBD2; CDR3aa: CASSPTSVSYNEQFF